The TCR beta chain under discussion was sequenced for a study of breast tumors, draining lymph nodes, adjacent tissues. Points from the study as a whole: Tumor T cell lymph node origin was a supported hypothesis, not proven.

CDR1 and CDR2 from the germline V gene are DFQATT and SNEGSKA (reference sequence). The CDR3 totals 14 residues. V lost 0 bases and J lost 6, with 12 bases in between. From the multiplex PCR reads, TCRdb called clonotypes with MiXCR, one entry per CDR3 protein. The data show about 21,000 distinct CDR3 sequences, around 33% seen once. This clonotype was found a few times. What it binds is unknown. The chain joins TRBV20-1 to TRBJ2-1; D is possibly TRBD2 (7 bases). The source is a female donor with breast cancer. Some clones in this sample may be carry-over from other donors' samples. What was sequenced was breast tumor tissue. As DNA, the CDR3 is TGCAGTGCTAGAGATCGGAGGGGGGGCAATGAGCAGTTCTTC. Amino acid sequence: CSARDRRGGNEQFF.